This TCR beta chain was documented in a study of shared clonotypes between healthy human individuals. A remark on this clone: Its antigen is still unknown.

Study-wide results and limits: Generally, naive subsets came out with larger estimated richness than memory subsets. Researchers sampled blood only, noting tissue repertoires likely differ. Across a handful of donors, naive CD4 shared roughly 5%, naive CD8 around 4%, memory CD4 roughly 2.3%, memory CD8 around 0.36%.

TCRdb's copy holds only in-frame clones and misses some; the assay was immunoSEQ multiplex PCR. Among 2 million to 2.5 million clones listed, approximately 90% were seen once. The sequencing sample was made of naive CD4+ T cells from PBMCs. Sample subset: CD45RA+ positively selected. This TCR came from a man younger than 30 in good health. Some clones in this sample may be carry-over from other donors' samples.

The CDR3 is CASSLKVGDRGNQPQHF. The CDR3 DNA reads TGTGCCAGCAGTTTGAAAGTCGGGGACAGGGGCAATCAGCCCCAGCATTTT. V usage is TRBV27 and J usage is TRBJ1-5; 9 bases are a match to TRBD1. The CDR3 consists of 17 residues. Unmatched junction bases numbered 8, after V lost 3 bases and J lost 2 bases. In germline, CDR1 is MNHEY, CDR2 SMNVEV (reference sequence).